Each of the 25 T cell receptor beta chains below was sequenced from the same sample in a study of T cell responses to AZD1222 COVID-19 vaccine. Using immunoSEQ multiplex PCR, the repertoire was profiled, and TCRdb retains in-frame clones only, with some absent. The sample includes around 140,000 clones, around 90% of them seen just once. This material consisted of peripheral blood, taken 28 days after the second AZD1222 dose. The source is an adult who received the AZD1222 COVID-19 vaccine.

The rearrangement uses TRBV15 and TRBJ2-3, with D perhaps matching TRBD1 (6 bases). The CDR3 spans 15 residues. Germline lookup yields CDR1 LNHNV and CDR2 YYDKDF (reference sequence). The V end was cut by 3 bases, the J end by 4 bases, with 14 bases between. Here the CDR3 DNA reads TGTGCCACCAGCAGGGCAAGTGAGGGGGCAGATACGCAGTATTTT. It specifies CATSRASEGADTQYF.

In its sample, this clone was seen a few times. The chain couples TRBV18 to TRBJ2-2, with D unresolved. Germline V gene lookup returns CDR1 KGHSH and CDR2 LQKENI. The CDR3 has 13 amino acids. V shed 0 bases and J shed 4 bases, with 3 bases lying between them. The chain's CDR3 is CASSPPRTGELFF. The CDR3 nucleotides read TGTGCCAGCTCACCACCGCGCACCGGGGAGCTGTTTTTT.

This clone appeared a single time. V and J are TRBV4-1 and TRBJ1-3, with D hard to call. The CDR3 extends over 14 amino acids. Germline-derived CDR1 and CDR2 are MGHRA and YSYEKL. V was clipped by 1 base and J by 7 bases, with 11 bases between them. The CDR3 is CASSQGFQGNTIYF. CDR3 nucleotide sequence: TGCGCCAGCAGCCAAGGGTTTCAAGGGAACACCATATATTTT.

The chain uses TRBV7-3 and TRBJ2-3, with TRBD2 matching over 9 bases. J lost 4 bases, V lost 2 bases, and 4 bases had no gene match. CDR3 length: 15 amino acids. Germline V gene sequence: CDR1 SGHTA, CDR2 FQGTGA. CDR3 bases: TGTGCCAGCAGCTTAGGTGCGGGAGGGGCAGATACGCAGTATTTT. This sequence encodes CASSLGAGGADTQYF. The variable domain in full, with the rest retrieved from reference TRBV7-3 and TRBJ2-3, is GAGVSQTPSNKVTEKGKYVELRCDPISGHTALYWYRQSLGQGPEFLIYFQGTGAADDSGLPNDRFFAVRPEGSVSTLKIQRTERGDSAVYLCASSLGAGGADTQYFGPGTRLTVL.

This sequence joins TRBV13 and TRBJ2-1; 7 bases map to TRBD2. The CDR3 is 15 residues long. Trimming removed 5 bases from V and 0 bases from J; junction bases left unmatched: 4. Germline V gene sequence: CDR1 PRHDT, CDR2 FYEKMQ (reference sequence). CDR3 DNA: TGTGCCAGCAGCCCGGGACTATTCTCCTACAATGAGCAGTTCTTC. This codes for CASSPGLFSYNEQFF. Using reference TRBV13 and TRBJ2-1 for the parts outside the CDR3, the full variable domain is AAGVIQSPRHLIKEKRETATLKCYPIPRHDTVYWYQQGPGQDPQFLISFYEKMQSDKGSIPDRFSAQQFSDYHSELNMSSLELGDSALYFCASSPGLFSYNEQFFGPGTRLTVL.

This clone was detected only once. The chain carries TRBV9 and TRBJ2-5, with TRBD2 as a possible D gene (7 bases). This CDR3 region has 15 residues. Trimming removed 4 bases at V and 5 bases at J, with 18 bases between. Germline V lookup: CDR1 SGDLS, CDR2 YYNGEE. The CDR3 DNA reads TGTGCCAGCAGCCCTTGGGAGGGGGGGACGGAGACCCAGTACTTC. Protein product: CASSPWEGGTETQYF.

CDR3 in amino acids: CASISSYNSPLHF. CDR3 coding DNA: TGTGCCAGCATAAGCTCCTATAATTCACCCCTCCACTTT. The genes are TRBV2 and TRBJ1-6; D unresolved. The germline gives CDR1 SNHLY, CDR2 FYNNEI. This CDR3 has 13 residues. The V end lost 7 bases, the J end lost 0 bases, and 4 bases lay between the germline ends.

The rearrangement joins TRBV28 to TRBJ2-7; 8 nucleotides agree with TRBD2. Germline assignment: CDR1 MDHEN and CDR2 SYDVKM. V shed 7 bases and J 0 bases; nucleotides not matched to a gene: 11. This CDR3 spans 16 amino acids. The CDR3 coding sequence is TGTGCCAGCAACGCCCCCTGGAGCGGGAGCTCCTACGAGCAGTACTTC. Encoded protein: CASNAPWSGSSYEQYF. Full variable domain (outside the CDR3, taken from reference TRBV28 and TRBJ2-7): DVKVTQSSRYLVKRTGEKVFLECVQDMDHENMFWYRQDPGLGLRLIYFSYDVKMKEKGDIPEGYSVSREKKERFSLILESASTNQTSMYLCASNAPWSGSSYEQYFGPGTRLTVT.

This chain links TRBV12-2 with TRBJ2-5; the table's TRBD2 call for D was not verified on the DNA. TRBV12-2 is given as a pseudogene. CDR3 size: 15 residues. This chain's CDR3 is CASRPHWTPAETQYF. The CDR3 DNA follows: TGTGCAAGTCGCCCTCACTGGACTCCGGCGGAGACCCAGTACTTC.

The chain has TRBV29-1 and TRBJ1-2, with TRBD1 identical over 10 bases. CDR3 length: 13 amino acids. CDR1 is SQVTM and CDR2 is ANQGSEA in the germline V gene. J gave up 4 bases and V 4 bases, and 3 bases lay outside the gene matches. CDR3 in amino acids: CSVVRTGGYGYTF. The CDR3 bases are TGCAGCGTTGTTAGGACAGGGGGCTATGGCTACACCTTC. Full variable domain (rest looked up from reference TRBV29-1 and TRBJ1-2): SAVISQKPSRDICQRGTSLTIQCQVDSQVTMMFWYRQQPGQSLTLIATANQGSEATYESGFVIDKFPISRPNLTFSTLTVSNMSPEDSSIYLCSVVRTGGYGYTFGSGTRLTVV.

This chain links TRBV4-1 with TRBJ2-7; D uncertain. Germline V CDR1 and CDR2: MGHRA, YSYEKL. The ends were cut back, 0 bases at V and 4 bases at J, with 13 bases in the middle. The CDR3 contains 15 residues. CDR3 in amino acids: CASSQDFPGPYEQYF. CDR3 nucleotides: TGCGCCAGCAGCCAAGATTTTCCTGGGCCTTACGAGCAGTACTTC.

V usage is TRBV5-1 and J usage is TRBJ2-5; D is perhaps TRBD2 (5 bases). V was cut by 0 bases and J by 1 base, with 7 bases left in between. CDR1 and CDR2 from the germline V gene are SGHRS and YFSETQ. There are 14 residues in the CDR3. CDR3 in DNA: TGCGCCAGCAGCTTGGGGACTGTCCAAGAGACCCAGTACTTC. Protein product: CASSLGTVQETQYF.

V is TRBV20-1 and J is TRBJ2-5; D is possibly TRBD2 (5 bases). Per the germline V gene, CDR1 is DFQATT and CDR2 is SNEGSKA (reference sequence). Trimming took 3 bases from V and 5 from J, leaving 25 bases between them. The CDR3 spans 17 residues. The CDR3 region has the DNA TGCAGTGCTAGTAGTAGCCATCTAGCCGACGCTAGGGAGACCCAGTACTTC. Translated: CSASSSHLADARETQYF.

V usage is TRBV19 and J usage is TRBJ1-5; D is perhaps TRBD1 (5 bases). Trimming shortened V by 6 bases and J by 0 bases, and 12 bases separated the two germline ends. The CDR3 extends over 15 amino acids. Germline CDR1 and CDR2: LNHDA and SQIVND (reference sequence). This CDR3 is CASSQGFHSNQPQHF. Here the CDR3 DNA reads TGTGCCAGTAGCCAGGGATTTCATAGCAATCAGCCCCAGCATTTT.

The chain's CDR3 is CSVAAGVETQYF. The CDR3 region has the DNA TGCAGCGTTGCGGCAGGGGTAGAGACCCAGTACTTC. The chain combines TRBV29-1 with TRBJ2-5, with D perhaps TRBD1 (6 bases). Looked up from germline, CDR1 is SQVTM and CDR2 is ANQGSEA. The V gene lost 4 bases and the J gene lost 4 bases, with 10 bases spanning the gap. The CDR3 contains 12 residues.

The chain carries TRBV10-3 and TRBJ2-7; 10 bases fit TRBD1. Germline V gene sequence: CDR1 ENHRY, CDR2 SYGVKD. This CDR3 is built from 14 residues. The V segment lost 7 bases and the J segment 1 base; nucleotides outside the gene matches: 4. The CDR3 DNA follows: TGTGCCATCAATATGGGACAGGGGTCCTACGAGCAGTACTTC. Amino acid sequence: CAINMGQGSYEQYF.

The CDR3 nucleotides read TGCGCCAGCAGCTCTCAGGGGACCACGGTTGAGCAGTTCTTC. Amino acids: CASSSQGTTVEQFF. The J gene is TRBJ2-1, the V gene TRBV5-1; possibly TRBD1 for D (6 bases). Germline assignment: CDR1 SGHRS and CDR2 YFSETQ. V was cut by 3 bases and J by 9 bases, with 16 bases left in between. This CDR3 comprises 14 residues.

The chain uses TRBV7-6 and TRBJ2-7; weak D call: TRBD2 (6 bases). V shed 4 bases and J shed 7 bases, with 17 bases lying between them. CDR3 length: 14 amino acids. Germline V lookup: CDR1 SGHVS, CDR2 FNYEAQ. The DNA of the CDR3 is TGTGCCAGCAGCTCGGGAGAGGGAACGGGGGAGCAGTACTTC. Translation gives CASSSGEGTGEQYF.

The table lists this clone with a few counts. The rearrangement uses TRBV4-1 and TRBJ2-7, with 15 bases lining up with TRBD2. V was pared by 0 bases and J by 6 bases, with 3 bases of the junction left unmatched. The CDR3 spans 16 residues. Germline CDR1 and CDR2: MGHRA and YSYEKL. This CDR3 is CASSQDPGLAGGEQYF. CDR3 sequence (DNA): TGCGCCAGCAGCCAAGACCCGGGACTAGCGGGAGGCGAGCAGTACTTC.

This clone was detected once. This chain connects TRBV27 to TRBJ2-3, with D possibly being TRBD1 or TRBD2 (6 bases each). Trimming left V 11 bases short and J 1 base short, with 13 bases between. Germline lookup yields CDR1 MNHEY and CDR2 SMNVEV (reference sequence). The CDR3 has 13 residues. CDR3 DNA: TGTGCCGTGAGGGGGGCCGGCACAGATACGCAGTATTTT. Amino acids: CAVRGAGTDTQYF.

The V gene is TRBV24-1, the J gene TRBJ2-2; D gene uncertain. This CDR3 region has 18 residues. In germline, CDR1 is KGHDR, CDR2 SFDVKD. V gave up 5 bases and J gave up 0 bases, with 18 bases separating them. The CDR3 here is CATSAWAFDNPNTGELFF. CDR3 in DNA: TGTGCCACCAGTGCCTGGGCCTTCGATAACCCGAACACCGGGGAGCTGTTTTTT.

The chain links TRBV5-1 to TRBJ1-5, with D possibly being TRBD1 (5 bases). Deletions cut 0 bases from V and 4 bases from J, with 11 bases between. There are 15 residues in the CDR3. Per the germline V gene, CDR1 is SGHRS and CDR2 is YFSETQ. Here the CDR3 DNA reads TGCGCCAGCAGCTTGGAAACCGGGGCAAATCAGCCCCAGCATTTT. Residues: CASSLETGANQPQHF.

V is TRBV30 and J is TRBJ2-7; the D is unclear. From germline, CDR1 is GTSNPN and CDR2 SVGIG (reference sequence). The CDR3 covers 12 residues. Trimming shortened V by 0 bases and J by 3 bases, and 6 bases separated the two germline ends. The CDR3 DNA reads TGTGCCTGGAGTGTCTCTGTCTACGAGCAGTACTTC. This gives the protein CAWSVSVYEQYF.

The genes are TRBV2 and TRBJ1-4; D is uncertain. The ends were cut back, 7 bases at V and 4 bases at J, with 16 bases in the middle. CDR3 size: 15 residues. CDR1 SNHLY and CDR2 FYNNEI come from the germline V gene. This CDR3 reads CASIPTLGFNEKLFF. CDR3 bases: TGTGCCAGCATCCCAACTCTGGGGTTTAATGAAAAACTGTTTTTT.

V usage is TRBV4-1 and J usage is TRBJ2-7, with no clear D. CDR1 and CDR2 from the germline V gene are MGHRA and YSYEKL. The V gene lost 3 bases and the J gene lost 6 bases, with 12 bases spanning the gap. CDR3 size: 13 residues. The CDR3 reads CASSHPTRLEQYF. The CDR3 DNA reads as TGCGCCAGCAGCCACCCCACCCGACTCGAGCAGTACTTC.